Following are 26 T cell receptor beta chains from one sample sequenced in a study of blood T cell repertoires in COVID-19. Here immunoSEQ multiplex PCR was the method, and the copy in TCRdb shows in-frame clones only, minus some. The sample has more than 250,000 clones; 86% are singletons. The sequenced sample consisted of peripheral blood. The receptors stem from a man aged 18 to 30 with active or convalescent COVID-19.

CDR3 nucleotides: TGTGCCAGCAGTGAAGTTGAAGGGAGCGCTGAAGCTTTCTTT. This sequence encodes CASSEVEGSAEAFF. The chain uses TRBV2 and TRBJ1-1; no definite D call. CDR3 length equals 14 residues. Germline CDR1 reads SNHLY; CDR2 reads FYNNEI. The V gene lost 1 base and the J gene lost 6 bases, with 12 bases spanning the gap. Filled out from reference TRBV2 and TRBJ1-1, the complete variable domain reads EPEVTQTPSHQVTQMGQEVILRCVPISNHLYFYWYRQILGQKVEFLVSFYNNEISEKSEIFDDQFSVERPDGSNFTLKIRSTKLEDSAMYFCASSEVEGSAEAFFGQGTRLTVV.

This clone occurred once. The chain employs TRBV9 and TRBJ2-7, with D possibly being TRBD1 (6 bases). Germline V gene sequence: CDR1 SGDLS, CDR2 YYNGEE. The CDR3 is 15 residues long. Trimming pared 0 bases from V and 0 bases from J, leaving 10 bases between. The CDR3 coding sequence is TGTGCCAGCAGCGTAGGACAGGCCTCCTCCTACGAGCAGTACTTC. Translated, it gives CASSVGQASSYEQYF.

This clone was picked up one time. The CDR3 here is CASEVRYGDTIYF. For the CDR3, the DNA is TGTGCCAGCGAGGTGCGGTACGGGGACACCATATATTTT. This chain joins TRBV2 and TRBJ1-3; D is unclear. Trimming cost V 8 bases and J 8 bases, with 16 bases left between them. The CDR3 extends over 13 amino acids. The germline CDR1 and CDR2 sequences are SNHLY and FYNNEI. Supplemented by reference TRBV2 and TRBJ1-3, the full variable domain reads EPEVTQTPSHQVTQMGQEVILRCVPISNHLYFYWYRQILGQKVEFLVSFYNNEISEKSEIFDDQFSVERPDGSNFTLKIRSTKLEDSAMYFCASEVRYGDTIYFGEGSWLTVV.

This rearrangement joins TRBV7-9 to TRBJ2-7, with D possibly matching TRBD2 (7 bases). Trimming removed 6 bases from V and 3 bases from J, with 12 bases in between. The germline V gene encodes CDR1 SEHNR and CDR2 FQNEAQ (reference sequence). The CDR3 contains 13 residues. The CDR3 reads CASRAGADYEQYF. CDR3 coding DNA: TGTGCCAGCAGGGCGGGGGCAGACTACGAGCAGTACTTC.

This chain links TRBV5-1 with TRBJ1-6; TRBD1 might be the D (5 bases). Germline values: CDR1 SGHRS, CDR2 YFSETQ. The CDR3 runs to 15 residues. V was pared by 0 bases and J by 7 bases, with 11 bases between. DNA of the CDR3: TGCGCCAGCAGCTTGGCTGCAGGGCTAAATTCACCCCTCCACTTT. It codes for CASSLAAGLNSPLHF.

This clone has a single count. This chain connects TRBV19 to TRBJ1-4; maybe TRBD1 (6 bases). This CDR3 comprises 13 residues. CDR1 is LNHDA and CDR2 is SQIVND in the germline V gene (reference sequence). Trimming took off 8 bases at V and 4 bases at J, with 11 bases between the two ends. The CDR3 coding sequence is TGTGCCAGTGAGCTACAGGGTAATGAAAAACTGTTTTTT. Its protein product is CASELQGNEKLFF.

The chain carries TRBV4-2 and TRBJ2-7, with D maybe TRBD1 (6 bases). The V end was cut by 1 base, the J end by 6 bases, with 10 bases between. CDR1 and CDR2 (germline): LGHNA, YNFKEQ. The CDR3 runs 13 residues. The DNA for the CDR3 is TGTGCCAGCAGCCAAGCCATAGGGGGCGAGCAGTACTTC. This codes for CASSQAIGGEQYF.

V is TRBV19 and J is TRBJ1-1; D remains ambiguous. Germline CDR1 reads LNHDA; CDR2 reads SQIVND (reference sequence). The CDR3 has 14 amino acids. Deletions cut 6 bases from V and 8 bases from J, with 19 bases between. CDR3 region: CASSPIPGSSEAFF. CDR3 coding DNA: TGTGCCAGTAGCCCTATCCCGGGATCTTCAGAAGCTTTCTTT.

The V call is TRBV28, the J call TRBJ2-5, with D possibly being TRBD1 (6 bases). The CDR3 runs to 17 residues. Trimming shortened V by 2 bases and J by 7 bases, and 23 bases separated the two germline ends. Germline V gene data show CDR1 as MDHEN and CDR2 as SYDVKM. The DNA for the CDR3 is TGTGCCAGCAGTTTACGTCCGGGGCAGGGGACGTTGGGGACCCAGTACTTC. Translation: CASSLRPGQGTLGTQYF. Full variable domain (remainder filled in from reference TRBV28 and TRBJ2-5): DVKVTQSSRYLVKRTGEKVFLECVQDMDHENMFWYRQDPGLGLRLIYFSYDVKMKEKGDIPEGYSVSREKKERFSLILESASTNQTSMYLCASSLRPGQGTLGTQYFGPGTRLLVL.

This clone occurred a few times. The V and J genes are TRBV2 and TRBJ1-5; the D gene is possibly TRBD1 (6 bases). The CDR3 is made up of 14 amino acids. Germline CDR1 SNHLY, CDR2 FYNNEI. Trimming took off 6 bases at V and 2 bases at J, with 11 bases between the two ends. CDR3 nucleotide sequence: TGTGCCAGCAGAGCAGGGGTCGGCAATCAGCCCCAGCATTTT. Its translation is CASRAGVGNQPQHF.

The DNA for the CDR3 is TGTGCCACCAGTGATTTTTTAGCGGGAGCAGGTGAGCAGTTCTTC. Its protein product is CATSDFLAGAGEQFF. V and J are TRBV24-1 and TRBJ2-1, with 9 bases aligning to TRBD2. This CDR3 spans 15 amino acids. Trimming removed 1 base from V and 9 bases from J; junction bases left unmatched: 6. Germline V gene data show CDR1 as KGHDR and CDR2 as SFDVKD.

The CDR3 DNA reads TGTGCCAGCAGCGGGGGACTGATGGGAGATACGCAGTATTTT. As protein: CASSGGLMGDTQYF. J is TRBJ2-3 and V is TRBV5-4, with D possibly matching TRBD2 (6 bases). Trimming stripped 4 bases from V and 5 bases from J, with 14 bases between. CDR1 is SGHNT, CDR2 YYREEE, per germline (reference sequence). The CDR3 consists of 14 residues. The variable domain in full, completed from reference TRBV5-4 and TRBJ2-3, reads ETGVTQSPTHLIKTRGQQVTLRCSSQSGHNTVSWYQQALGQGPQFIFQYYREEENGRGNFPPRFSGLQFPNYSSELNVNALELDDSALYLCASSGGLMGDTQYFGPGTRLTVL.

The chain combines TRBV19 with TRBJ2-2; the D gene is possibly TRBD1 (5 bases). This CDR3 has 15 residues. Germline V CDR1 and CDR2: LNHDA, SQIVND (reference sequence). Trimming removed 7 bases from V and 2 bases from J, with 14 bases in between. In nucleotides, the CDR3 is TGTGCCAGTACGAGACAGACTCTCAACACCGGGGAGCTGTTTTTT. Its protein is CASTRQTLNTGELFF.

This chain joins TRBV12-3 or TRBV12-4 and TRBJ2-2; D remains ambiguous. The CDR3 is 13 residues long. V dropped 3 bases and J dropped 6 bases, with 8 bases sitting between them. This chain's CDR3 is CASSFAGPGELFF. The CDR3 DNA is TGTGCCAGCAGTTTCGCAGGTCCCGGGGAGCTGTTTTTT.

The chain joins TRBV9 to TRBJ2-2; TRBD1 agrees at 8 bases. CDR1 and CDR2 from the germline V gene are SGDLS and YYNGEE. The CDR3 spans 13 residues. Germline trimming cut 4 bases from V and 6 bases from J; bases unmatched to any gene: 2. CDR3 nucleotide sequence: TGTGCCAGCAGCCCCAGGGGGCCCGGGGAGCTGTTTTTT. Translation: CASSPRGPGELFF.

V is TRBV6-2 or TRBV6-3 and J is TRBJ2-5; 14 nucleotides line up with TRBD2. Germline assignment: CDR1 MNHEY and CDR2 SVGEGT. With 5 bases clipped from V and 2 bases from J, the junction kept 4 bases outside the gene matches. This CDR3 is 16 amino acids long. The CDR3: CASSIGLAGGQETQYF. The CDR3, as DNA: TGTGCCAGCAGTATAGGACTAGCGGGAGGACAAGAGACCCAGTACTTC.

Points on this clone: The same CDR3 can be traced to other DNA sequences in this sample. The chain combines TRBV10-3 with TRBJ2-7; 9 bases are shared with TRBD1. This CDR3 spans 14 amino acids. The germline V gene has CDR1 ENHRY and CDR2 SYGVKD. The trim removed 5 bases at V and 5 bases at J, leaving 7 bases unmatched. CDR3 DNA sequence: TGTGCCATCAGTTCCGGGACAGGGAGGAACGAGCAGTACTTC. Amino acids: CAISSGTGRNEQYF.

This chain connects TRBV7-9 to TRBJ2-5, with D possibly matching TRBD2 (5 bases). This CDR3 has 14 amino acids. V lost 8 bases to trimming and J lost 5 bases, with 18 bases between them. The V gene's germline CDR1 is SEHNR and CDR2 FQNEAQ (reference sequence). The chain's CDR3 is CASDGLETIETQYF. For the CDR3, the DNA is TGTGCCAGCGATGGACTGGAGACTATCGAGACCCAGTACTTC.

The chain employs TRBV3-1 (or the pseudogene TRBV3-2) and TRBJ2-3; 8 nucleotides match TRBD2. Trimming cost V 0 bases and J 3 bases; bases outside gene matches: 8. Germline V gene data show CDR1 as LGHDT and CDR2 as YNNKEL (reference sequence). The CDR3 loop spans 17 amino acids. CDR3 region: CASSQDHGSGGTDTQYF. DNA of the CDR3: TGTGCCAGCAGCCAAGATCACGGGAGCGGGGGAACAGATACGCAGTATTTT.

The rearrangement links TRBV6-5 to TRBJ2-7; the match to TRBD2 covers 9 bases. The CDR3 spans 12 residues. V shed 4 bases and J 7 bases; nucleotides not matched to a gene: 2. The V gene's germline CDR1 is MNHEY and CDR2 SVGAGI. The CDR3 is CASSLAGEEQYF. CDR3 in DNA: TGTGCCAGCAGTTTAGCGGGAGAAGAGCAGTACTTC.

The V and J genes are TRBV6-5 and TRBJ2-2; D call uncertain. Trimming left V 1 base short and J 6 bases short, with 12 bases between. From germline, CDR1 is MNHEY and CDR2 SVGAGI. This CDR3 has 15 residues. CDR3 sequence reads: CASSYFPLAPGELFF. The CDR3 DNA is TGTGCCAGCAGTTACTTTCCTTTAGCCCCCGGGGAGCTGTTTTTT.

CDR3 sequence: CASSLEQGASGYTF. DNA for the CDR3: TGCGCCAGCAGCCTCGAACAGGGGGCGAGTGGCTACACCTTC. V and J are TRBV5-1 and TRBJ1-2; 9 bases map to TRBD1. Germline V CDR1 and CDR2: SGHRS, YFSETQ. This CDR3 comprises 14 residues. Trimming cost V 4 bases and J 7 bases; bases outside gene matches: 8.

This CDR3 is CSASSGDGYTF. CDR3 nucleotide sequence: TGCAGTGCTAGTTCAGGGGATGGCTACACCTTC. The V and J genes are TRBV20-1 and TRBJ1-2; TRBD1 might be the D (6 bases). The germline gives CDR1 DFQATT, CDR2 SNEGSKA (reference sequence). The CDR3 totals 11 residues. Between the trimmed V and J ends, which lost 3 bases and 6 bases, there was a span of 8 bases.

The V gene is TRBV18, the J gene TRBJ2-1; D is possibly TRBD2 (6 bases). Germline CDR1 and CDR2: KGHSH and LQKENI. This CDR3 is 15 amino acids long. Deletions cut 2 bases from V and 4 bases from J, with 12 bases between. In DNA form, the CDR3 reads TGTGCCAGCTCACCAGCGGCGGGGCCGTACAATGAGCAGTTCTTC. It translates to CASSPAAGPYNEQFF.

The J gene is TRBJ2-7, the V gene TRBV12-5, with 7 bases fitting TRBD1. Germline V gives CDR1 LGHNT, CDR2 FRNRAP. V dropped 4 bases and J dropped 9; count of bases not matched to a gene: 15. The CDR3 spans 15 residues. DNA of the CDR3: TGTGCTAGTGGTTCGAGGGGGCGCAGGGTTTTAGGGCAGTACTTC. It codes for CASGSRGRRVLGQYF.

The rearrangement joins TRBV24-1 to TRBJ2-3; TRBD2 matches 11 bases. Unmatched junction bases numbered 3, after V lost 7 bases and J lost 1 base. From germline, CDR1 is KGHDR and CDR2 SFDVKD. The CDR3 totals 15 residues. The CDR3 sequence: CATSETSGGTDTQYF. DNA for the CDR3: TGTGCCACCAGCGAGACTAGCGGGGGCACAGATACGCAGTATTTT.